These 4 T cell receptor beta chains originate from one sample sequenced in a study of quantifying T cell responses using KT2 cells. In the study overall: TCR alpha and beta constant-region primers primed reverse transcription of RNA.

Each cDNA got a UMI-containing oligo ligated at its 3' end. First-round PCR used about 4 cycles and beta primers RC1.1 and RC1.2 covering TRBC1 and TRBC2. In TCRdb, the UMI-ligation and nested PCR reads were re-called with MiXCR into one record per CDR3 protein. The sample has approximately 46,000 distinct CDR3 sequences; approximately 10% are singletons. Specimen: PBMCs spiked with cells of the T cell clone KT2. These receptor sequences come from a human donor.

This clonotype has at least ten counts. The gene calls are TRBV11-2 and TRBJ2-3; D is perhaps TRBD1 (5 bases). V gave up 5 bases and J gave up 2 bases, with 11 bases separating them. This CDR3 contains 14 residues. Germline CDR1 reads SGHAT; CDR2 reads FQNNGV. The CDR3 bases are TGTGCCAGCAGCACCAGACAGTCCACAGATACGCAGTATTTT. It codes for CASSTRQSTDTQYF.

This clonotype is deemed medium-sized. The V call is TRBV7-9, the J call TRBJ2-3, with a weak D call TRBD1 (5 bases). The CDR3 length is 13 residues. V gave up 6 bases and J gave up 4 bases, with 11 bases separating them. Germline V gene lookup returns CDR1 SEHNR and CDR2 FQNEAQ (reference sequence). The CDR3 DNA reads as TGTGCCAGCAGTCCCAAGGGGCCAGATACGCAGTATTTT. This gives the protein CASSPKGPDTQYF.

This clonotype has a handful of counts. The gene calls are TRBV10-3 and TRBJ2-7; 9 nucleotides line up with TRBD2. The CDR3 runs to 14 residues. J was trimmed by 6 bases and V by 3 bases; bases with no gene match: 6. Germline values: CDR1 ENHRY, CDR2 SYGVKD. The CDR3 spells CAISERREGLEQYF. CDR3 DNA: TGTGCCATCAGTGAAAGGCGGGAGGGCCTCGAGCAGTACTTC.

This clonotype was seen repeatedly, ten times or more. This chain connects TRBV15 to TRBJ1-1; the D is unclear. CDR1 LNHNV and CDR2 YYDKDF come from the germline V gene (reference sequence). Trimming removed 0 bases from V and 0 bases from J, with 2 bases in between. The length of the CDR3 is 13 residues. Here the CDR3 DNA reads TGTGCCACCAGCAGAGATTTGAACACTGAAGCTTTCTTT. It codes for CATSRDLNTEAFF.